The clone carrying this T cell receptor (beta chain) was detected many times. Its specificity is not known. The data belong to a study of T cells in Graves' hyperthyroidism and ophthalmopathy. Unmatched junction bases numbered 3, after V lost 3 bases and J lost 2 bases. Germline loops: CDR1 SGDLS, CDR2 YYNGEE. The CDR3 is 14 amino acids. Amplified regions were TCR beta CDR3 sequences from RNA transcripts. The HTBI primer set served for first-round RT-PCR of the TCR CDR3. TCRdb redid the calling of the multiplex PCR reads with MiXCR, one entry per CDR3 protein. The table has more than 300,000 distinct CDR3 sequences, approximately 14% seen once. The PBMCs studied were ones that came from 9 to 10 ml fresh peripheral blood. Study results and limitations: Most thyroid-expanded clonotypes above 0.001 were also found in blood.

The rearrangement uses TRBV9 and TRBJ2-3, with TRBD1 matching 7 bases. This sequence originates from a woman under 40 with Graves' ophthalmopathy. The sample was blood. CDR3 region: CASSADRATDTQYF. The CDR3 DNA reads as TGTGCCAGCAGCGCAGACAGGGCCACAGATACGCAGTATTTT.